This record looks at one TCR beta chain sequence and its context. The sample comes from a study of long-term antiretroviral therapy in people with HIV. This was the immunoSEQ v3.0 assay at survey level. Data came from immunoSEQ multiplex PCR; TCRdb stores just in-frame clones and leaves some out. The profile shows about 25,000 clones, approximately 78% of them singletons. There are 15 residues in the CDR3. The V and J ends lost 6 bases and 4 bases, in that order; junction bases with no gene match: 8. Germline CDR1 and CDR2: MNHEY and SVGAGI. The specimen was unsorted PBMCs, collected 2.9 years after starting antiretroviral therapy. The chain is built from TRBV6-5 and TRBJ2-1, with 8 bases aligning to TRBD2. The sequence came from a man aged 50-60 years with HIV. The CDR3 sequence is CASSPAGGVYNEQFF. DNA of the CDR3: TGTGCCAGCAGCCCGGCGGGGGGTGTTTACAATGAGCAGTTCTTC.